This T cell receptor (beta chain) was captured by sequencing in a study of cytomegalovirus exposure and HLA in healthy donors. In the study overall: Early released data had 80 million or so unique TCRs, all coming from HLA-typed donors.

The PCR made use of 60 Vbeta and 13 Jbeta primers. Produced via immunoSEQ multiplex PCR; TCRdb's table is partial and in-frame only. Of around 110,000 clones in the sample, about 86% were seen once. Nominally healthy donors provided the samples, though records likely missed some immune exposures. There are a few counts of this clone. Per germline, CDR1 SGHNT and CDR2 YYREEE (reference sequence). The CDR3 extends over 13 amino acids. Trimming shortened V by 0 bases and J by 7 bases, and 11 bases separated the two germline ends. Material: PBMCs. V is TRBV5-4 and J is TRBJ2-7, with a possible D match to TRBD1 (5 bases). This sequence was found in a woman in her 30s in good health and CMV-seronegative. CDR3 in DNA: TGTGCCAGCAGCTTGGACCCAGGGCGAGAGCAGTACTTC. This encodes CASSLDPGREQYF.